A single count supports the clone carrying this T cell receptor (beta chain). The antigen remains unidentified. The sample is drawn from a study of radiotherapy plus CTLA-4 blockade in lung cancer. For the study at large: Objective responses were observed in 18% of patients, and disease control was achieved by 30% to 40%. Regarding the study as a whole: Dynamics of early blood T cell clones, together with interferon-beta, were reportedly the best predictors of response. Following radiotherapy plus ipilimumab, tumor-derived TCR clones expanded in the blood.

Germline V lookup: CDR1 MGHDK, CDR2 SYGVNS. Trimming shortened V by 6 bases and J by 3 bases, and 17 bases separated the two germline ends. The CDR3 covers 15 residues. Sequencing was performed with immunoSEQ multiplex PCR; in TCRdb, only in-frame clones are kept and a portion is missing. Among about 93,000 clones listed, 88% were seen once. The chain joins TRBV25-1 to TRBJ1-2; weak D call: TRBD1 (6 bases). Source: peripheral blood, taken from a patient treated with radiotherapy plus ipilimumab. This TCR was sampled from a human donor with non-small cell lung cancer that progressed on radiotherapy plus ipilimumab. The CDR3 here is CASRGIRGPDYGYTF. Written as DNA, the CDR3 is TGTGCCAGCAGAGGGATTCGGGGGCCAGACTATGGCTACACCTTC.